This T cell receptor beta chain was documented in a study of regulatory T cells in long-lasting Graves disease. Overall study findings and caveats: Those with persistent disease had in common more public clonotypes (approximately 2,500) than new patients (roughly 970).

Time point in this sample: newly diagnosed GD, antithyroid drugs for less than 3 months. Making the TCR library involved RNA that had been extracted from PBMCs. From an endocrinology department in Xi'an, China, came the patients. Sequencing libraries for TCR beta were prepared with iRepertoire HTBI primers and Arm-PCR of CDR3 regions. As processed by the authors: From all samples, identification returned 14 TRBJ and approximately 67 TRBV segments. TCRdb recomputed calls from the multiplex PCR reads with MiXCR, one row per CDR3 protein. The V and J calls and clone size come from TCRdb's table, not from the authors' own analysis. The table includes about 370,000 distinct CDR3 sequences, less than 20% detected once. This clonotype was detected ten times or more. The antigen is undetermined. Here the sequenced sample was peripheral blood mononuclear cells (PBMCs), taken at new diagnosis, from a patient treated with antithyroid drugs. This sequence was found in a female donor with Graves disease.

The chain's CDR3 is CASSYLHTNRSYNEQFF. The CDR3 DNA follows: TGTGCCAGCAGCTACCTCCACACGAATCGGTCCTACAATGAGCAGTTCTTC. The chain couples TRBV7-3 to TRBJ2-1, with no clear D. The CDR3 covers 17 residues. From germline, CDR1 is SGHTA and CDR2 FQGTGA. V was cut by 4 bases and J by 1 base, with 17 bases left in between.